Below, 17 T cell receptor beta chains from the same sample are listed, as sequenced in a study of blood T cells in healthy people across ages. Then a second PCR, running about 7 to 11 cycles, was carried out with a sample-barcoded 5' primer and a J-beta primer mix. TCRdb fed the 5' RACE reads into MiXCR, producing one record per CDR3 protein. The sample lists more than 650,000 distinct CDR3 sequences, about 48% occurring once. Material for sequencing was blood. All receptors derive from a man older than 75 in good health.

This sequence joins TRBV7-2 and TRBJ2-1; 11 positions match TRBD2. The J segment lost 0 bases and the V segment lost 2 bases, leaving 9 bases of the junction unmatched. The CDR3 is made up of 19 amino acids. Germline V gene lookup returns CDR1 SGHTA and CDR2 FQGNSA. The CDR3 loop is CASSLRRLAGPSSYNEQFF. The CDR3 DNA reads TGTGCCAGCAGCTTACGAAGACTAGCGGGACCTAGCTCCTACAATGAGCAGTTCTTC. The entire variable domain, with the rest obtained from reference TRBV7-2 and TRBJ2-1, is as follows: GAGVSQSPSNKVTEKGKDVELRCDPISGHTALYWYRQSLGQGLEFLIYFQGNSAPDKSGLPSDRFSAERTGGSVSTLTIQRTQQEDSAVYLCASSLRRLAGPSSYNEQFFGPGTRLTVL.

This clonotype was observed a handful of times. The chain has TRBV6-6 and TRBJ1-1; perhaps TRBD1 as D (6 bases). V was shortened by 6 bases and J by 6 bases, with 11 bases between the two germline ends. The CDR3 extends over 12 amino acids. The V gene's germline CDR1 is MNHNY and CDR2 SVGAGI (reference sequence). This chain's CDR3 is CASSKGVAEAFF. DNA for the CDR3: TGTGCCAGCAGCAAGGGGGTTGCTGAAGCTTTCTTT.

The CDR3 here is CATRTSASTDTQYF. The CDR3, as DNA: TGCGCCACCAGGACTAGCGCCAGCACAGATACGCAGTATTTT. This chain uses TRBV5-1 with TRBJ2-3; 9 nucleotides match TRBD2. The CDR3 runs to 14 residues. Germline CDR1 is SGHRS and CDR2 is YFSETQ. Unmatched junction bases numbered 5, after V lost 9 bases and J lost 0 bases.

This clonotype was found once. The chain couples TRBV28 to TRBJ2-5, with D maybe TRBD2 (5 bases). The J call may be in error: the DNA end matches TRBJ2-7 better. There are 16 residues in the CDR3. Germline V lookup: CDR1 MDHEN, CDR2 SYDVKM. CDR3 nucleotide sequence: TGTGCCAGCAGTCCTCAGTTCCGGGATCCACCCTACGAGCAGTACTTC. Protein sequence: CASSPQFRDPPYEQYF.

The chain recombines TRBV6-1 with TRBJ2-4; D is perhaps TRBD2 (6 bases). The CDR3 is made up of 18 amino acids. V gave up 1 base and J gave up 0 bases, with 16 bases separating them. CDR1 is MNHNS, CDR2 SASEGT, per germline. CDR3 nucleotide sequence: TGTGCCAGCAGTGAAGGGGCGGGGTCGTTTAGAGCCAAAAACATTCAGTACTTC. Protein product: CASSEGAGSFRAKNIQYF.

The chain joins TRBV20-1 to TRBJ2-7; D perhaps matches TRBD2 (5 bases). V was pared by 0 bases and J by 3 bases, with 15 bases between. The length of the CDR3 is 15 residues. The V gene's germline CDR1 is DFQATT and CDR2 SNEGSKA (reference sequence). The chain's CDR3 is CSARDPAEAHYEQYF. CDR3 DNA: TGCAGTGCTAGAGATCCGGCGGAGGCCCACTACGAGCAGTACTTC.

V gene TRBV6-1 combines with J gene TRBJ2-1; D possibly matches TRBD1 or TRBD2 (6 bases each). In germline, CDR1 is MNHNS, CDR2 SASEGT. The CDR3 sequence is 13 residues long. The germline V and J ends were trimmed by 8 bases and 4 bases, with 12 bases remaining between them. CDR3 DNA sequence: TGTGCCAGCGAAGGGGGAGGATACAATGAGCAGTTCTTC. Translating it yields CASEGGGYNEQFF.

The rearrangement links TRBV7-9 to TRBJ2-3; D is perhaps TRBD2 (6 bases). Germline CDR1 reads SEHNR; CDR2 reads FQNEAQ (reference sequence). The CDR3 is 15 amino acids. With 8 bases removed from V and 7 bases from J, the gap between germline ends came to 22 bases. DNA for the CDR3: TGTGCCAGCGGCCCAGGTGCGGGACTCCCCTATACGCAGTATTTT. It specifies CASGPGAGLPYTQYF.

V usage is TRBV12-3 or TRBV12-4 and J usage is TRBJ2-3; possible D gene TRBD1, 5 bases. This CDR3 region has 14 residues. Trimming removed 2 bases at V and 14 bases at J, with 20 bases between. CDR3 nucleotides: TGTGCCAGCAGTTTATTGGAGTGGGGCCAGAACGCGTATTTT. Translation gives CASSLLEWGQNAYF.

The chain carries TRBV15 and TRBJ2-4, with 11 bases matching TRBD2. V was clipped by 5 bases and J by 1 base; unmatched bases: 16. Germline values: CDR1 LNHNV, CDR2 YYDKDF (reference sequence). The CDR3 loop spans 20 amino acids. The CDR3 DNA sequence: TGTGCCACCAGCGCCCCCTCGACTAGCGGGGCGAGGAGGGCCAAAAACATTCAGTACTTC. Translation: CATSAPSTSGARRAKNIQYF.

For the CDR3, the DNA is TGCAGCGTGCAAGCGGAGAGCTCCTACAATGAGCAGTTCTTC. It is translated as CSVQAESSYNEQFF. This rearrangement joins TRBV29-1 to TRBJ2-1, with D possibly matching TRBD2 (5 bases). V lost 6 bases and J lost 0, with 12 bases in between. CDR1 SQVTM and CDR2 ANQGSEA come from the germline V gene. The CDR3 covers 14 residues.

This clonotype was seen only a few times. The genes are TRBV2 and TRBJ2-5, with 7 bases that match TRBD2. Germline loops: CDR1 SNHLY, CDR2 FYNNEI. V lost 6 bases to trimming and J lost 1 base; unmatched junction nucleotides: 2. The CDR3 is made up of 13 amino acids. CDR3 amino acids: CASRGGVQETQYF. DNA of the CDR3: TGTGCCAGCAGGGGAGGGGTCCAAGAGACCCAGTACTTC.

This clonotype was counted only a few times. This chain joins TRBV6-6 and TRBJ1-2, with D possibly TRBD1 on 5 matching bases. CDR1 and CDR2 from the germline V gene are MNHNY and SVGAGI (reference sequence). V lost 10 bases to trimming and J lost 5 bases, with 17 bases between them. The CDR3 loop spans 13 amino acids. The chain's CDR3 is CATTRGRGYGYTF. The CDR3 region has the DNA TGTGCCACCACACGGGGACGAGGTTATGGCTACACCTTC.

This chain uses TRBV2 with TRBJ2-1; 8 nucleotides line up with TRBD1. The CDR3 consists of 14 residues. The J segment lost 6 bases and the V segment lost 5 bases, leaving 6 bases of the junction unmatched. The germline V gene has CDR1 SNHLY and CDR2 FYNNEI. The CDR3 spells CASSRQGRSNEQFF. CDR3 sequence (DNA): TGTGCCAGCAGTAGACAGGGGAGGTCCAATGAGCAGTTCTTC.

J is TRBJ2-1 and V is TRBV20-1, with TRBD2 as a possible D gene (7 bases). The CDR3 loop spans 14 amino acids. The V and J ends lost 5 bases and 10 bases respectively, with 21 bases between them. CDR1 DFQATT and CDR2 SNEGSKA come from the germline V gene (reference sequence). Here the CDR3 DNA reads TGCAGTGCTTTGGTTGGGGGGGCAGTGGGGGAGCAGTTCTTC. As protein: CSALVGGAVGEQFF.

The J gene is TRBJ1-1, the V gene TRBV2, with D hard to call. Germline loops: CDR1 SNHLY, CDR2 FYNNEI. V was clipped by 5 bases and J by 1 base, with 14 bases between them. The CDR3 spans 15 residues. CDR3 DNA sequence: TGTGCCAGCAGTCAAAGGCCCGGCGGGAACACTGAAGCTTTCTTT. It yields the protein CASSQRPGGNTEAFF.

This chain joins TRBV30 and TRBJ2-1, with 11 bases that match TRBD2. The closer fit of TRBJ2-7 to the DNA end suggests the J call may be wrong. The CDR3 extends over 16 amino acids. Germline V gene sequence: CDR1 GTSNPN, CDR2 SVGIG (reference sequence). CDR3 in DNA: TGTGCCTGGAGTTTCCGGACTAGCGGGTACTACAATGAGCAGTACTTC. Amino acids: CAWSFRTSGYYNEQYF.